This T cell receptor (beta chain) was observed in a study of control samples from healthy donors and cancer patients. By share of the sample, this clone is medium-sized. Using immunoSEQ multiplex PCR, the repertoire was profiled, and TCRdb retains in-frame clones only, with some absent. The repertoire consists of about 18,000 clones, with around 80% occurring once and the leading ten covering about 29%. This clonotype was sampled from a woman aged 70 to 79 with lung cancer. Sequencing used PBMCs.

CDR3 region: CASSLRAFNYGYTF. In nucleotides, the CDR3 is TGTGCCAGCAGCTTGAGAGCTTTCAACTATGGCTACACCTTC. The J gene is TRBJ1-2, the V gene TRBV5-8; D gene ambiguous. Per the germline V gene, CDR1 is SGHTS and CDR2 is YDEGEE. The V gene lost 1 base and the J gene lost 2 bases, with 9 bases spanning the gap. This CDR3 is 14 amino acids long.